What follows are 28 T cell receptor beta chains derived from one specimen sequenced in a study of a mutant IDH1 vaccine in newly diagnosed glioma. The time point is: week 47, end of study. With topical imiquimod, each dose of the vaccine consisted of 300 ug of mutant IDH1 20-mer peptide. TCRdb's table, derived via immunoSEQ multiplex PCR, lists solely in-frame clones and lacks some. The sample carries roughly 50,000 clones, 76% recorded once. The antigens for these receptors are not known. Sequencing used PBMCs, obtained from a glioma patient whose treatment included an IDH1 peptide vaccine. The receptors shown here come from a woman aged 40 to 55 with glioma. Some clones in this sample may be carry-over from other donors' samples.

The genes are TRBV19 and TRBJ1-1, with D unresolved. Trimming removed 5 bases at V and 2 bases at J, with 12 bases between. CDR1 is LNHDA and CDR2 is SQIVND in the germline V gene (reference sequence). The CDR3 runs to 14 residues. The CDR3 region is CASSLQAINTEAFF. The CDR3 DNA sequence: TGTGCCAGTAGTCTTCAGGCGATCAACACTGAAGCTTTCTTT.

This clone has only a few counts. The J gene is TRBJ2-5, the V gene TRBV2; TRBD1 is a possible D gene (6 bases). Gene TRBJ2-7 matches the end of the DNA better, so the J call may be wrong. Germline CDR1 and CDR2: SNHLY and FYNNEI. The CDR3 sequence is 13 residues long. CDR3 nucleotides: TGTGCCAGCAGTGAAGGGACAGCATACGAGCAGTACTTC. As protein: CASSEGTAYEQYF.

The chain uses TRBV5-1 and TRBJ1-1; no reliable D call. The CDR3 is 11 amino acids. The germline V gene has CDR1 SGHRS and CDR2 YFSETQ. V dropped 5 bases and J dropped 10 bases, with 12 bases sitting between them. The CDR3 reads CASRAGLPAFF. CDR3 in DNA: TGCGCCAGCAGGGCTGGCTTGCCAGCTTTCTTT.

The rearrangement joins TRBV29-1 to TRBJ2-7; the match to TRBD1 covers 8 bases. CDR1 is SQVTM and CDR2 is ANQGSEA in the germline V gene. The CDR3 is 14 residues long. The CDR3 DNA follows: TGCAGTAGGGAAGGACAGGGTATCGCCTACGAGCAGTACTTC. It specifies CSREGQGIAYEQYF.

The rearrangement links TRBV27 to TRBJ1-2; 12 bases align to TRBD1. CDR3 length: 15 amino acids. V lost 4 bases and J lost 6; bases outside the gene matches: 6. CDR1 and CDR2 (germline): MNHEY, SMNVEV (reference sequence). The CDR3 bases are TGTGCCAGCAGTTCACCGGGACAGGGGGCGCATGGCTACACCTTC. It specifies CASSSPGQGAHGYTF.

This chain connects TRBV6-5 to TRBJ2-7; the D is unclear. The CDR3 has 13 amino acids. Germline assignment: CDR1 MNHEY and CDR2 SVGAGI. Trimming cost V 5 bases and J 0 bases, with 8 bases left between them. Here the CDR3 DNA reads TGTGCCAGCAGTGCTATGGGCTCCTACGAGCAGTACTTC. Its translation: CASSAMGSYEQYF.

The chain combines TRBV6-5 with TRBJ2-7, with 14 bases fitting TRBD2. Germline-derived CDR1 and CDR2 are MNHEY and SVGAGI. The length of the CDR3 is 15 residues. J gave up 7 bases and V 6 bases, and 8 bases lay outside the gene matches. CDR3 loop: CASRGTSGGAGEQYF. CDR3 DNA: TGTGCCAGCAGAGGGACTAGCGGGGGCGCGGGGGAGCAGTACTTC.

The rearrangement links TRBV7-2 to TRBJ2-7, with D possibly TRBD1 on 5 matching bases. The CDR3 runs to 14 residues. The ends were cut back, 3 bases at V and 2 bases at J, with 11 bases in the middle. From germline, CDR1 is SGHTA and CDR2 FQGNSA. CDR3 DNA sequence: TGTGCCAGCAGCTTCAGATCAGGGACCTACGAGCAGTACTTC. Protein product: CASSFRSGTYEQYF.

This clone appeared a single time. The chain has TRBV7-8 and TRBJ2-1, with 13 bases matching TRBD2. The V gene's germline CDR1 is SGHVS and CDR2 FQNEAQ. The length of the CDR3 is 14 residues. The ends lost 3 bases at V and 8 bases at J; junction bases unmatched: 1. CDR3 bases: TGTGCCAGCAGCTTGGGACTAGCGGGATATGAGCAGTTCTTC. Protein sequence: CASSLGLAGYEQFF.

The CDR3, as DNA: TGCGCCAGCAGTGAGTCTGACGGGACACCTCTCTTATATGGCTACACCTTC. Translating it yields CASSESDGTPLLYGYTF. The chain links TRBV10-1 to TRBJ1-2, with D tentatively TRBD1 (6 bases). V shed 0 bases and J shed 5 bases, with 19 bases lying between them. CDR1 and CDR2 (germline): WNHNN, SYGVQD (reference sequence). The length of the CDR3 is 17 residues.

This chain links TRBV15 with TRBJ1-4, with a weak D call TRBD1 (5 bases). The CDR3 runs 16 residues. Germline CDR1 LNHNV, CDR2 YYDKDF (reference sequence). V was clipped by 3 bases and J by 0 bases, with 11 bases between them. The CDR3 sequence is CATSRGRLTTNEKLFF. The CDR3 DNA reads as TGTGCCACCAGCAGGGGACGGCTCACAACTAATGAAAAACTGTTTTTT.

V and J are TRBV2 and TRBJ2-3; D call uncertain. The length of the CDR3 is 12 residues. Trimming left V 3 bases short and J 5 bases short, with 6 bases between. Germline values: CDR1 SNHLY, CDR2 FYNNEI. In nucleotides, the CDR3 is TGTGCCAGCAGTGAGTATGGAGATACGCAGTATTTT. Amino acid sequence: CASSEYGDTQYF. Based on the CDR3 plus reference TRBV2 and TRBJ2-3, the full variable domain is EPEVTQTPSHQVTQMGQEVILRCVPISNHLYFYWYRQILGQKVEFLVSFYNNEISEKSEIFDDQFSVERPDGSNFTLKIRSTKLEDSAMYFCASSEYGDTQYFGPGTRLTVL.

The chain carries TRBV7-2 and TRBJ1-1; unclear D gene. Germline CDR1 and CDR2: SGHTA and FQGNSA. V shed 2 bases and J shed 3 bases, with 10 bases lying between them. The CDR3 is made up of 14 amino acids. CDR3 sequence (DNA): TGTGCCAGCAGCTTATCCCCCCGGTACACTGAAGCTTTCTTT. Its translation is CASSLSPRYTEAFF.

This chain links TRBV5-1 with TRBJ2-2; D unresolved. Trimming removed 2 bases from V and 3 bases from J, with 11 bases in between. The CDR3 length is 15 residues. Germline lookup yields CDR1 SGHRS and CDR2 YFSETQ. CDR3 nucleotide sequence: TGCGCCAGCAGCTTTAAGGTAGCTGACACCGGGGAGCTGTTTTTT. Encoded protein: CASSFKVADTGELFF.

The chain joins TRBV6-5 to TRBJ1-2, with 9 bases fitting TRBD1. This CDR3 has 14 amino acids. V lost 6 bases and J lost 4; bases outside the gene matches: 6. CDR1 is MNHEY, CDR2 SVGAGI, per germline. The CDR3: CASRGSGQGYGYTF. CDR3 coding DNA: TGTGCCAGCAGGGGGTCGGGACAGGGCTATGGCTACACCTTC.

The V gene is TRBV9, the J gene TRBJ2-1; D is unresolved. Between the trimmed V and J ends, which lost 4 bases and 7 bases, there was a span of 9 bases. The germline CDR1 and CDR2 sequences are SGDLS and YYNGEE. CDR3 length: 12 amino acids. This chain's CDR3 is CASSPARNEQFF. The CDR3 DNA reads as TGTGCCAGCAGCCCGGCAAGGAATGAGCAGTTCTTC.

J is TRBJ1-1 and V is TRBV27; tentatively, D is TRBD1 (6 bases). V was clipped by 5 bases and J by 5 bases, with 18 bases between them. Germline V gene sequence: CDR1 MNHEY, CDR2 SMNVEV (reference sequence). This CDR3 has 15 residues. CDR3 in DNA: TGTGCCAGCAGTCACTACGGACAGAGAAGGACTGAAGCTTTCTTT. Protein product: CASSHYGQRRTEAFF.

The rearrangement links TRBV4-1 to TRBJ2-3; 11 bases fit TRBD2. From germline, CDR1 is MGHRA and CDR2 YSYEKL. The CDR3 has 19 amino acids. Trimming took 5 bases from V and 2 from J; bases not matched to a gene: 15. The CDR3: CASSWERGVAGGPTDTQYF. CDR3 sequence (DNA): TGCGCCAGCAGCTGGGAACGCGGGGTAGCGGGGGGGCCCACAGATACGCAGTATTTT.

The chain carries TRBV6-1 and TRBJ2-1, with 10 bases matching TRBD2. The CDR3 is 15 residues long. Germline values: CDR1 MNHNS, CDR2 SASEGT. V lost 7 bases and J lost 8; bases outside the gene matches: 11. The CDR3 region has the DNA TGTGCCAGCAAGGAAGAGCGGGGGGGCCTCTATGAGCAGTTCTTC. This encodes CASKEERGGLYEQFF.

The CDR3, as DNA: TGTGCCAGCAGCTTGTGGAGAGACAATGAGCAGTTCTTC. Amino acid sequence: CASSLWRDNEQFF. V usage is TRBV5-6 and J usage is TRBJ2-1; no clear D. The length of the CDR3 is 13 residues. Trimming cost V 1 base and J 5 bases, with 7 bases left between them. Germline values: CDR1 SGHDT, CDR2 YYEEEE.

The chain employs TRBV5-5 and TRBJ1-5; 7 bases map to TRBD1. Germline-derived CDR1 and CDR2 are SGHKS and YYEKEE (reference sequence). This CDR3 has 15 residues. The V segment lost 0 bases and the J segment 7 bases; nucleotides outside the gene matches: 7. This chain's CDR3 is CASSLGWDRSQPQHF. The CDR3 DNA is TGTGCCAGCAGCTTGGGATGGGACAGAAGCCAGCCCCAGCATTTT.

The V and J genes are TRBV6-5 and TRBJ2-5, with TRBD2 as a possible D gene (6 bases). CDR3 size: 14 residues. Germline lookup yields CDR1 MNHEY and CDR2 SVGAGI. V lost 6 bases, J lost 3 bases, and 14 bases lay in between. CDR3 sequence reads: CASSLRDLKETQYF. The CDR3 DNA reads as TGTGCCAGCAGCCTGCGGGACTTAAAAGAGACCCAGTACTTC.

This clone was found a few times. The chain combines TRBV10-1 with TRBJ2-3; D ambiguous. The V end lost 5 bases, the J end lost 3 bases, and 9 bases lay between the germline ends. From germline, CDR1 is WNHNN and CDR2 SYGVQD (reference sequence). This CDR3 has 13 amino acids. The CDR3 here is CASSRFTTDTQYF. The DNA of the CDR3 is TGCGCCAGCAGTAGGTTCACGACAGATACGCAGTATTTT.

The rearrangement links TRBV7-9 to TRBJ2-2; D might be TRBD1 or TRBD2, each matching 7 bases. Trimming pared 4 bases from V and 1 base from J, leaving 13 bases between. Germline-derived CDR1 and CDR2 are SEHNR and FQNEAQ (reference sequence). This CDR3 has 16 amino acids. DNA for the CDR3: TGTGCCAGCAGCTCCAGGGGGGGGGAGAACACCGGGGAGCTGTTTTTT. Translation gives CASSSRGGENTGELFF.

In its sample, this clone was seen a few times. The chain combines TRBV5-6 with TRBJ1-5; D may be TRBD1 (5 bases). The germline V gene has CDR1 SGHDT and CDR2 YYEEEE. The germline V and J ends were trimmed by 5 bases and 3 bases, with 12 bases remaining between them. The CDR3 length is 14 residues. The CDR3 loop reads CASRRQMANQPQHF. The CDR3 DNA reads TGTGCCAGCAGACGACAGATGGCCAATCAGCCCCAGCATTTT. Supplemented by reference TRBV5-6 and TRBJ1-5, the full variable domain reads DAGVTQSPTHLIKTRGQQVTLRCSPKSGHDTVSWYQQALGQGPQFIFQYYEEEERQRGNFPDRFSGHQFPNYSSELNVNALLLGDSALYLCASRRQMANQPQHFGDGTRLSIL.

V gene TRBV10-3 combines with J gene TRBJ2-1; no clear D. Germline CDR1 is ENHRY and CDR2 is SYGVKD. Trimming left V 0 bases short and J 7 bases short, with 13 bases between. This CDR3 is 15 amino acids long. The CDR3 bases are TGTGCCATCAGTGAGTCGATGCGAAATGGGAATGAGCAGTTCTTC. It yields the protein CAISESMRNGNEQFF.

The rearrangement joins TRBV6-6 to TRBJ2-3, with D perhaps matching TRBD2 (5 bases). The CDR3 contains 14 residues. The germline gives CDR1 MNHNY, CDR2 SVGAGI (reference sequence). The V gene lost 4 bases and the J gene lost 0 bases, with 8 bases spanning the gap. This CDR3 is CASSSRRSTDTQYF. The CDR3 nucleotides read TGTGCCAGCAGTTCCCGGAGGAGCACAGATACGCAGTATTTT.

The chain joins TRBV5-6 to TRBJ1-6, with D possibly TRBD1 on 6 matching bases. The CDR3 loop spans 12 amino acids. Germline V gives CDR1 SGHDT, CDR2 YYEEEE. The ends were cut back, 5 bases at V and 10 bases at J, with 10 bases in the middle. CDR3 protein: CASSSGQSPLHF. In nucleotides, the CDR3 is TGTGCCAGCAGTTCAGGACAGTCACCCCTCCACTTT.